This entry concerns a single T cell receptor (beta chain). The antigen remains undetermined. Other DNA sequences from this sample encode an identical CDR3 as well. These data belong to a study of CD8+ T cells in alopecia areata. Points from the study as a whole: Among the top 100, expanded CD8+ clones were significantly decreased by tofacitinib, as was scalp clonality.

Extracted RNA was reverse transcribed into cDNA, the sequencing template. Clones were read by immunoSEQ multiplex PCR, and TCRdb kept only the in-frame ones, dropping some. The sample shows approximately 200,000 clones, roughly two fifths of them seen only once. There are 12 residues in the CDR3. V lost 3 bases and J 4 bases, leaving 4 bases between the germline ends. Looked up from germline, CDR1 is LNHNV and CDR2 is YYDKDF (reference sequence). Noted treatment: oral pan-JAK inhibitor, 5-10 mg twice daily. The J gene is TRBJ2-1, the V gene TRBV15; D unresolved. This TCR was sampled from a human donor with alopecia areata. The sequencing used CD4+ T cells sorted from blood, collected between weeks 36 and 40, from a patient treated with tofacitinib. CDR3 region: CATSRVYNEQFF. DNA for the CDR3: TGTGCCACCAGCAGGGTGTACAATGAGCAGTTCTTC. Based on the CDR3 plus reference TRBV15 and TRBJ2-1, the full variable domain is DAMVIQNPRYQVTQFGKPVTLSCSQTLNHNVMYWYQQKSSQAPKLLFHYYDKDFNNEADTPDNFQSRRPNTSFCFLDIRSPGLGDTAMYLCATSRVYNEQFFGPGTRLTVL.